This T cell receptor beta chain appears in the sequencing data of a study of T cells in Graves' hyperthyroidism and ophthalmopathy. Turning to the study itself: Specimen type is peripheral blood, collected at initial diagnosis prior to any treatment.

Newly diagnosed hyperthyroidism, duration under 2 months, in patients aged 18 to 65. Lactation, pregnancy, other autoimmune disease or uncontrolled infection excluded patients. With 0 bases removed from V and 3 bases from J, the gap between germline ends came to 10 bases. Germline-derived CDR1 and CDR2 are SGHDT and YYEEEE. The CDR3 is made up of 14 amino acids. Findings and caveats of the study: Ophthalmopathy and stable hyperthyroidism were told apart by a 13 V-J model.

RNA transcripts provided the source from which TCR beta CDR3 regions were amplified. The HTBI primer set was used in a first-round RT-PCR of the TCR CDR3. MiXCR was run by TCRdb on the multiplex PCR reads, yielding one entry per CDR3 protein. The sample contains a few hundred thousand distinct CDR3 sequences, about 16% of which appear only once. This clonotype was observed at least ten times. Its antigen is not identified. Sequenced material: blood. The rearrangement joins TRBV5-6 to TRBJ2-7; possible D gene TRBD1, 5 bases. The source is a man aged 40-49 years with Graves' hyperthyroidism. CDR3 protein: CASSLGTGYYEQYF. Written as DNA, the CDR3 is TGTGCCAGCAGCTTGGGAACAGGATACTACGAGCAGTACTTC.